The entry that follows covers one T cell receptor (beta chain) sequence. Its antigen is currently unknown. At one end, the junction sequence differs from germline, possibly due to a read error. The use of a sample-barcoded 5' primer and a J-beta primer mix characterized a second PCR of about 7 to 12 cycles. TCRdb passed the 5' RACE reads through MiXCR, listing each CDR3 protein once. This sample has about 1 million distinct CDR3 sequences; less than 50% occur once, and the top ten carry over 15%. These data originate in a study of blood T cells in healthy people across ages. Study-wide results and limits: Unknown donor CMV status possibly confounded expanded clonotype changes.

Germline lookup yields CDR1 SGHRS and CDR2 YFSETQ. The CDR3 has 16 amino acids. The authors isolated at least 6 million PBMCs per sample. This TCR was sampled from a woman in her sixties in good health. The specimen sequenced was blood. The rearrangement links TRBV5-1 to TRBJ2-5; no firm D call. CDR3 residues: CASSPALDGGQEIQYF. CDR3 nucleotides: TGCGCCAGCAGCCCGGCCCTGGACGGCGGTCAAGAGATCCAGTACTTC.